Listed below are T cell receptor beta chains from one sample, sequenced in a study of cytomegalovirus exposure and HLA in healthy donors. TCRdb's copy holds only in-frame clones and misses some; the assay was immunoSEQ multiplex PCR. The table has about 160,000 clones, approximately 70% seen once. The sequenced material came from PBMCs. The receptors originated from a woman aged 18-29 years in good health and CMV-seronegative. CDR3s include the opening cysteine and the closing phenylalanine or tryptophan. Each record gives: D gene, J gene, V gene, clone size, CDR3 DNA, CDR3 protein. A D gene is named only where the DNA matches it firmly. Size is omitted from some rows. Given values are once, few, many or a class for expanded clones.

NA,TRBJ2-1,TRBV6-6,NA,TGTGCCAGCAGTTACCAAAACCCGGGCTACAATGAGCAGTTCTTC,CASSYQNPGYNEQFF
NA,TRBJ1-3,TRBV4-3,NA,TGCGCCAGCAGCCACATCCCCAGGGTCTATAGCTCTGGAAACACCATATATTTT,CASSHIPRVYSSGNTIYF
NA,TRBJ2-1,TRBV14,NA,TGTGCCAGCAGCCAAGGTAGACAGGCCAACTACAATGAGCAGTTCTTC,CASSQGRQANYNEQFF
TRBD1,TRBJ1-5,TRBV6-1,NA,TGTGCCAGCAGCTCCGGGACAGAGAATCAGCCCCAGCATTTT,CASSSGTENQPQHF
NA,TRBJ1-4,TRBV19,NA,TGTGCCAGTCAACCCCGGCGGGGGGCGCATGAAAAACTGTTTTTT,CASQPRRGAHEKLFF
NA,TRBJ1-3,TRBV4-3,NA,TGCGCCAGCAGCCAAGATGGGGGCCCCTCTGGAAACACCATATATTTT,CASSQDGGPSGNTIYF
NA,TRBJ2-3,TRBV6-5,few,TGTGCCAGCAGATCAGGGACTTACACAGATACGCAGTATTTT,CASRSGTYTDTQYF
TRBD2,TRBJ2-1,TRBV18,NA,TGTGCCAGCTCACCACGAACTAGCGGGAGATCAAGTCTGTTCTTC,CASSPRTSGRSSLFF
NA,TRBJ1-1,TRBV5-1,NA,TGCGCCAGCAGCAGCGGCTACTTCCGCCACACTGAAGCTTTCTTT,CASSSGYFRHTEAFF
NA,TRBJ2-1,TRBV4-2,NA,TGTGCCAGCAGCCAAGAATTGCCCGGGGGTGGGAACAATGAGCAGTTCTTC,CASSQELPGGGNNEQFF
TRBD1,TRBJ2-1,TRBV7-2,NA,TGTGCCAGCAGCACAGACAGGGACCACAATGAGCAGTTCTTC,CASSTDRDHNEQFF
TRBD2,TRBJ2-5,TRBV5-6,once,TGTGCCAGCGGACTAGCGGGAGAGACCCAGTACTTC,CASGLAGETQYF
NA,TRBJ2-5,TRBV9,few,TGTGCCAGCAGCGTAGGAAACCCGGGGACCCAGTACTTC,CASSVGNPGTQYF
NA,TRBJ2-3,TRBV21-1,NA,TGTGCCAGCAGCGCGACAGATTTTCGCGGTACGCAGTATTTT,CASSATDFRGTQYF
TRBD1,TRBJ1-4,TRBV28,NA,TGTGCCAGCAGTACGCCTTTGACAGGGGCTAATGAAAAACTGTTTTTT,CASSTPLTGANEKLFF
TRBD2,TRBJ2-7,TRBV5-4,NA,TGTGCCAGCAGCTTCATCGCGGGGGTGCAGTACTTC,CASSFIAGVQYF
TRBD1,TRBJ1-2,TRBV7-2,NA,TGTGCCAGCAGCCGAGGGGACAGTAACTATGGCTACACCTTC,CASSRGDSNYGYTF
NA,TRBJ1-1,TRBV6-5,few,TGTGCCAGCAGTTACAAGGGGAAACTCGAAGCTTTCTTT,CASSYKGKLEAFF
TRBD2,TRBJ2-3,TRBV5-4,once,TGTGCCAGCAGCTACGGGACTAGCGGGAGTCGGAGCACAGATACGCAGTATTTT,CASSYGTSGSRSTDTQYF
TRBD1,TRBJ1-3,TRBV10-3,NA,TGTGCCAGCGGGGACAGAAACTCTGGAAACACCATATATTTT,CASGDRNSGNTIYF
TRBD1,TRBJ1-3,TRBV6-5,NA,TGTGCCAGCAGTTACTCGACAGGGAGCTCTGGAAACACCATATATTTT,CASSYSTGSSGNTIYF
TRBD1,TRBJ1-3,TRBV9,few,TGTGCCAGCAGCACCGCCCAAGGAGGGACAGGGGGAAACACCATATATTTT,CASSTAQGGTGGNTIYF
NA,TRBJ2-3,TRBV4-3,NA,TGCGCCAGCAGCCACACACGGGGGGCGGACGATACGCAGTATTTT,CASSHTRGADDTQYF
TRBD2,TRBJ2-1,TRBV11-2,NA,TGTGCCAGCAGCCATTGGACTAGCGGGAGCTCCTACAATGAGCAGTTCTTC,CASSHWTSGSSYNEQFF
TRBD2,TRBJ2-3,TRBV7-2,NA,TGTGCCAGCAGCCCGAAACTAGCGGGGCGGGCAGATACGCAGTATTTT,CASSPKLAGRADTQYF
NA,TRBJ1-1,TRBV2,NA,TGTGCCAGCAGTGGGGGCAGGAACACTGAAGCTTTCTTT,CASSGGRNTEAFF
NA,TRBJ1-2,TRBV5-1,NA,TGCGCCAGCAGCACGTCTGGGGAGGCCCGGAGTTATGGCTACACCTTC,CASSTSGEARSYGYTF
TRBD1,TRBJ2-5,TRBV4-1,NA,TGCGCCAGCAGCCAAGGGACAGGGGAGGTAGCAGAGACCCAGTACTTC,CASSQGTGEVAETQYF
NA,TRBJ1-1,TRBV5-1,NA,TGCGCCAGCAGCCTCCAGTGGCCCACTGAAGCTTTCTTT,CASSLQWPTEAFF